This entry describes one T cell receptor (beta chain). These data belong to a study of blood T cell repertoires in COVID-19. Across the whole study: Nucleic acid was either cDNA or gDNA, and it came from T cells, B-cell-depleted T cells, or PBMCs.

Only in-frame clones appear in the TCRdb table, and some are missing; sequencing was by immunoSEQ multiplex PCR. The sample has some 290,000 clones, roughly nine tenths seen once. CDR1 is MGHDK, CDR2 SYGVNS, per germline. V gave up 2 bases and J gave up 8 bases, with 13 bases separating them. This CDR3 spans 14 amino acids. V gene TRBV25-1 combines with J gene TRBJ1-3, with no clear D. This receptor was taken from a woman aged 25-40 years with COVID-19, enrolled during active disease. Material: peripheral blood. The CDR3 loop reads CASSENGRAHTIYF. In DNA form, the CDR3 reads TGTGCCAGCAGTGAAAACGGGAGAGCGCACACCATATATTTT.